This is a list of T cell receptor beta chains from one sample in a study of cytomegalovirus exposure and HLA in healthy donors. TCRdb keeps only in-frame clones here, not all; method: immunoSEQ multiplex PCR. The sample holds roughly 190,000 clones, under 85% seen once. Sequencing was performed on PBMCs. Receptor source: a female donor in good health and CMV-seronegative. CDR3s leave out the opening cysteine and the closing phenylalanine or tryptophan. The order of the fields is J gene, V gene, D gene, CDR3 protein. The D gene is left open where the match is weak.

>TRBJ2-7|TRBV30|NA
AWIGSKGLSYEQY
>TRBJ1-6|TRBV9|NA
ASSVAPDNSPLH
>TRBJ2-2|TRBV6-5|NA
ASSRNTGELF
>TRBJ2-7|TRBV7-6|NA
ASSSRGSGGAKVYEQY
>TRBJ1-2|TRBV4-3|NA
ASSQSRGYYGYT
>TRBJ1-2|TRBV7-2|NA
ASTQPGPGSDYGYT
>TRBJ2-1|TRBV29-1|TRBD1
SGRQGIYNEQF
>TRBJ2-3|TRBV6-5|NA
ASSAGEVNTDTQY
>TRBJ1-1|TRBV19|NA
ASSIGGRNTEAF
>TRBJ2-1|TRBV6-4|NA
ASSDLKSGYNEQF
>TRBJ2-3|TRBV7-9|TRBD2
ASSSGLAGGRTDTQY
>TRBJ1-2|TRBV29-1|TRBD1
SVEVGQGLHGYT
>TRBJ2-7|TRBV7-8|NA
ASSPMSEGTNEQY
>TRBJ2-7|TRBV30|NA
AWTQGWSYEQY
>TRBJ1-1|TRBV9|TRBD1
ASSPRRQGANTEAF
>TRBJ2-2|TRBV9|NA
ASSVSANTGELF
>TRBJ2-7|TRBV18|TRBD2
ASSLRTSGRVDEQY
>TRBJ2-1|TRBV5-1|NA
ASSSGTSSNEQF
>TRBJ1-6|TRBV28|NA
ASSFHHRGGSPLH
>TRBJ2-5|TRBV30|NA
AWSVEGSETQY
>TRBJ1-1|TRBV7-6|NA
ASSPSGGGVNTEAF
>TRBJ2-7|TRBV7-2|TRBD1
ASRYGTDSYEQY
>NA|TRBV10-3|TRBD2
AISVDRLAEISYEQY
>TRBJ2-3|TRBV9|NA
ASSGLEPPDTQY
>TRBJ2-1|TRBV4-1|NA
ASSQFGVNEQF